Each of the 28 T cell receptor beta chains below was sequenced from the same sample in a study of cytomegalovirus exposure and HLA in healthy donors. 13 Jbeta primers and 60 Vbeta primers were used for the PCR. Profiled with immunoSEQ multiplex PCR; TCRdb holds only in-frame clones, not every one. The repertoire holds about 190,000 clones, roughly 80% seen once, with around 1.6% in the top ten. The specimen was PBMCs. The receptors shown here come from a woman aged 18-29 years in good health and CMV-seronegative.

The table lists this clone with a few counts. The chain has TRBV6-6 and TRBJ1-1, with D unclear. This CDR3 has 12 residues. Trimming pared 3 bases from V and 1 base from J, leaving 3 bases between. Germline CDR1 is MNHNY and CDR2 is SVGAGI (reference sequence). The CDR3 sequence: CASSYRNTEAFF. The DNA of the CDR3 is TGTGCCAGCAGTTATAGGAACACTGAAGCTTTCTTT.

The J gene is TRBJ1-3, the V gene TRBV28; D gene ambiguous. V lost 5 bases and J 0 bases, leaving 2 bases between the germline ends. The CDR3 length is 12 residues. Germline CDR1 MDHEN, CDR2 SYDVKM. The CDR3 sequence: CASSLSGNTIYF. In nucleotides, the CDR3 is TGTGCCAGCAGTCTCTCTGGAAACACCATATATTTT.

The chain recombines TRBV4-1 with TRBJ2-1; 7 bases are shared with TRBD1. Germline loops: CDR1 MGHRA, CDR2 YSYEKL. The CDR3 has 15 amino acids. The V gene end was trimmed by 9 bases and the J gene end by 0 bases; junction bases not matched to a gene: 8. The CDR3 coding sequence is TGCGCCAGTCTCGACAGGGATAACTCCTACAATGAGCAGTTCTTC. Translating gives CASLDRDNSYNEQFF.

V usage is TRBV7-2 and J usage is TRBJ2-7; perhaps TRBD1 as D (6 bases). Trimming left V 4 bases short and J 4 bases short, with 8 bases between. This CDR3 region has 12 residues. The germline V gene encodes CDR1 SGHTA and CDR2 FQGNSA. CDR3 residues: CASSSGQYEQYF. CDR3 bases: TGTGCCAGCAGCTCCGGACAGTACGAGCAGTACTTC.

This chain uses TRBV28 with TRBJ1-2; D unclear. The CDR3 runs 14 residues. V lost 2 bases, J lost 4 bases, and 11 bases lay in between. Germline V CDR1 and CDR2: MDHEN, SYDVKM. In DNA, the CDR3 is TGTGCCAGCAGTTTAAGTCTTACGGGCTATGGCTACACCTTC. It codes for CASSLSLTGYGYTF.

This chain connects TRBV6-5 to TRBJ2-7, with 11 positions matching TRBD2. V lost 9 bases, J lost 10 bases, and 11 bases stayed unmatched. The CDR3 runs 13 residues. The germline V gene has CDR1 MNHEY and CDR2 SVGAGI. CDR3 in amino acids: CASRASLAGEQYF. The CDR3 region has the DNA TGTGCCAGTCGAGCCTCACTAGCGGGAGAACAGTACTTC.

This chain connects TRBV4-1 to TRBJ2-1; 8 nucleotides agree with TRBD1. Per germline, CDR1 MGHRA and CDR2 YSYEKL. There are 15 residues in the CDR3. V lost 6 bases, J lost 8 bases, and 12 bases stayed unmatched. DNA for the CDR3: TGCGCCAGCAGGACTAGACAGGGGCTGGTGGATGAGCAGTTCTTC. Residues: CASRTRQGLVDEQFF.

This clone was seen just once. J is TRBJ1-2 and V is TRBV30; unclear D gene. The CDR3 runs 13 residues. The V gene's germline CDR1 is GTSNPN and CDR2 SVGIG (reference sequence). V was trimmed by 3 bases and J by 9 bases, leaving 17 bases between them. DNA for the CDR3: TGTGCCTGGAGCACAAGCGGACGTTTTAGCTACACCTTC. Translated, it gives CAWSTSGRFSYTF.

This chain links TRBV10-2 with TRBJ2-5; TRBD1 is a possible D gene (5 bases). Germline V gives CDR1 WSHSY, CDR2 SAAADI. The CDR3 length is 15 residues. V was trimmed by 8 bases and J by 5 bases, leaving 21 bases between them. The CDR3 nucleotides are TGCGCCAGCCGACCCCCTAGGGGTTCGTTGGAGACCCAGTACTTC. Translated: CASRPPRGSLETQYF.

In regard to this clone: Different DNA sequences within this sample yield the same CDR3. J is TRBJ1-1 and V is TRBV29-1, with D perhaps matching TRBD1 (5 bases). V lost 2 bases to trimming and J lost 2 bases, with 9 bases between them. This CDR3 region has 13 residues. Germline lookup yields CDR1 SQVTM and CDR2 ANQGSEA. The CDR3 DNA follows: TGCAGCGTTGAACGGGGGGGAAACACTGAAGCTTTCTTT. The encoded protein is CSVERGGNTEAFF.

This chain uses TRBV5-1 with TRBJ2-7; the D gene is possibly TRBD1 (6 bases). Germline lookup yields CDR1 SGHRS and CDR2 YFSETQ. With 4 bases removed from V and 0 bases from J, the gap between germline ends came to 8 bases. The CDR3 has 13 amino acids. Here the CDR3 reads CASSMDSSYEQYF. CDR3 coding DNA: TGCGCCAGCAGCATGGACAGCTCCTACGAGCAGTACTTC.

This chain joins TRBV5-1 and TRBJ2-7; no definite D call. This CDR3 region has 14 residues. Germline values: CDR1 SGHRS, CDR2 YFSETQ. V dropped 5 bases and J dropped 2 bases, with 14 bases sitting between them. The CDR3 here is CASRLGLETYEQYF. CDR3 DNA sequence: TGCGCCAGCAGACTTGGGTTGGAGACCTACGAGCAGTACTTC.

This clone was seen just once. V is TRBV6-6 and J is TRBJ2-1; TRBD1 is a possible D gene (6 bases). V was shortened by 7 bases and J by 9 bases, with 13 bases between the two germline ends. CDR3 length equals 12 residues. Germline values: CDR1 MNHNY, CDR2 SVGAGI (reference sequence). CDR3 amino acids: CASTQQGFEQFF. DNA for the CDR3: TGTGCCAGCACCCAACAGGGTTTTGAGCAGTTCTTC.

This chain joins TRBV9 and TRBJ1-1, with D maybe TRBD1 (6 bases). The CDR3 covers 14 residues. Per the germline V gene, CDR1 is SGDLS and CDR2 is YYNGEE. The V gene lost 3 bases and the J gene lost 7 bases, with 16 bases spanning the gap. The CDR3 loop is CASSEGHATVEAFF. In DNA form, the CDR3 reads TGTGCCAGCAGCGAGGGACATGCCACAGTTGAAGCTTTCTTT.

The chain links TRBV7-9 to TRBJ2-3; the match to TRBD2 covers 9 bases. The V gene end was trimmed by 1 base and the J gene end by 4 bases; junction bases not matched to a gene: 9. The CDR3 extends over 17 amino acids. CDR1 and CDR2 from the germline V gene are SEHNR and FQNEAQ (reference sequence). The CDR3, as DNA: TGTGCCAGCAGCTTAGGAAGGACTAGCGATGGTGCAGATACGCAGTATTTT. This gives the protein CASSLGRTSDGADTQYF. Full variable domain (remainder filled in from reference TRBV7-9 and TRBJ2-3): DTGVSQNPRHKITKRGQNVTFRCDPISEHNRLYWYRQTLGQGPEFLTYFQNEAQLEKSRLLSDRFSAERPKGSFSTLEIQRTEQGDSAMYLCASSLGRTSDGADTQYFGPGTRLTVL.

The chain employs TRBV27 and TRBJ1-1, with TRBD1 matching 7 bases. The CDR3 runs 14 residues. With V trimmed by 2 bases and J by 2 bases, 2 bases remained unmatched. Germline V lookup: CDR1 MNHEY, CDR2 SMNVEV (reference sequence). The CDR3 sequence: CASSLVGGNTEAFF. The CDR3 DNA sequence: TGTGCCAGCAGTTTAGTAGGGGGCAACACTGAAGCTTTCTTT.

This clone was observed a single time. The V and J genes are TRBV5-1 and TRBJ1-6; 7 bases are shared with TRBD1. The V and J ends lost 7 bases and 5 bases, in that order; junction bases with no gene match: 3. From germline, CDR1 is SGHRS and CDR2 YFSETQ. The length of the CDR3 is 13 residues. The CDR3: CASSDRDNSPLHF. For the CDR3, the DNA is TGCGCCAGCTCCGACAGGGATAATTCACCCCTCCACTTT.

The V gene is TRBV5-1, the J gene TRBJ1-3, with 7 bases that match TRBD1. CDR1 is SGHRS and CDR2 is YFSETQ in the germline V gene. Trimming at V came to 2 bases and at J to 4 bases, leaving 6 bases not matched to a gene. The CDR3 covers 15 residues. DNA of the CDR3: TGCGCCAGCAGCTTACAACAGGGGATGGGAAACACCATATATTTT. Amino acid sequence: CASSLQQGMGNTIYF.

Notes on this clone: Different DNA sequences within this sample yield the same CDR3. CDR3 sequence: CASSLTDEQYF. The CDR3 DNA is TGTGCCAGCAGCTTGACAGACGAGCAGTACTTC. The chain employs TRBV7-9 and TRBJ2-7; TRBD1 is a possible D gene (5 bases). The germline V gene encodes CDR1 SEHNR and CDR2 FQNEAQ (reference sequence). There are 11 residues in the CDR3. V was shortened by 3 bases and J by 5 bases, with 5 bases between the two germline ends.

This clone was found a few times. The chain couples TRBV5-1 to TRBJ1-5; maybe TRBD1 (6 bases). V was clipped by 1 base and J by 6 bases, with 11 bases between them. Germline V gives CDR1 SGHRS, CDR2 YFSETQ. The CDR3 sequence is 14 residues long. The CDR3 nucleotides are TGCGCCAGCAGCTTGTCAGGGGAGGGTCAGCCCCAGCATTTT. Encoded protein: CASSLSGEGQPQHF.

The chain carries TRBV5-6 and TRBJ2-7, with 7 nucleotides matching TRBD2. V shed 4 bases and J 3 bases; nucleotides not matched to a gene: 7. The CDR3 totals 14 residues. The germline CDR1 and CDR2 sequences are SGHDT and YYEEEE. The CDR3 sequence is CASSISGALYEQYF. In DNA, the CDR3 is TGTGCCAGCAGCATCAGCGGGGCCCTCTACGAGCAGTACTTC.

The table lists this clone with a count of one. The chain carries TRBV6-6 and TRBJ1-5; TRBD2 agrees at 8 bases. The J call may be incorrect, as the DNA end agrees better with TRBJ2-3. The CDR3 totals 16 residues. Germline CDR1 reads MNHNY; CDR2 reads SVGAGI (reference sequence). Here the CDR3 reads CASSNGGGRSNQPQYF. DNA for the CDR3: TGTGCCAGCAGTAACGGGGGGGGCCGGAGCAATCAGCCCCAGTATTTT.

This sequence joins TRBV5-1 and TRBJ2-3; 13 positions match TRBD2. Germline loops: CDR1 SGHRS, CDR2 YFSETQ. The CDR3 sequence is 15 residues long. J was trimmed by 6 bases and V by 6 bases; bases with no gene match: 7. CDR3 loop: CASNREGLAGDTQYF. In DNA form, the CDR3 reads TGCGCCAGCAACAGGGAGGGACTAGCGGGGGATACGCAGTATTTT. The full variable domain, with the rest looked up from reference TRBV5-1 and TRBJ2-3, is KAGVTQTPRYLIKTRGQQVTLSCSPISGHRSVSWYQQTPGQGLQFLFEYFSETQRNKGNFPGRFSGRQFSNSRSEMNVSTLELGDSALYLCASNREGLAGDTQYFGPGTRLTVL.

CDR3 sequence (DNA): TGTGCCAGCAGTTCCGGACAGGGGGCGGCCTACGAGCAGTACTTC. Its translation: CASSSGQGAAYEQYF. The chain recombines TRBV27 with TRBJ2-7; 11 bases line up with TRBD1. Germline CDR1 MNHEY, CDR2 SMNVEV (reference sequence). CDR3 length: 15 residues. The V and J ends lost 4 bases and 2 bases, in that order; junction bases with no gene match: 4.

This sequence joins TRBV29-1 and TRBJ2-7; TRBD2 agrees at 8 bases. Losses at the gene ends were 6 bases for V and 2 bases for J; bases not matched to a gene: 9. Per the germline V gene, CDR1 is SQVTM and CDR2 is ANQGSEA. The CDR3 consists of 14 residues. This chain's CDR3 is CSVYAGRATYEQYF. In DNA, the CDR3 is TGCAGCGTGTATGCCGGGAGGGCCACCTACGAGCAGTACTTC.

This chain connects TRBV27 to TRBJ1-3, with 7 bases lining up with TRBD1. In germline, CDR1 is MNHEY, CDR2 SMNVEV (reference sequence). The J segment lost 4 bases and the V segment lost 6 bases, leaving 6 bases of the junction unmatched. The CDR3 has 14 residues. The CDR3 region is CASRTGERGNTIYF. The CDR3 region has the DNA TGTGCCAGCAGAACAGGGGAACGCGGAAACACCATATATTTT.

CDR3 sequence (DNA): TGCGCCAGCAGCTACGTAGCGGGAGTTCTGTACGAGCAGTACTTC. Encoded protein: CASSYVAGVLYEQYF. The chain couples TRBV4-1 to TRBJ2-7, with 9 bases identical to TRBD2. Germline trimming cut 5 bases from V and 4 bases from J; bases unmatched to any gene: 9. Germline CDR1 MGHRA, CDR2 YSYEKL. The CDR3 totals 15 residues.

This clone was seen just once. The genes are TRBV19 and TRBJ1-5; 7 nucleotides align to TRBD1. This CDR3 spans 13 amino acids. Trimming took 6 bases from V and 2 from J; bases not matched to a gene: 1. Germline V CDR1 and CDR2: LNHDA, SQIVND (reference sequence). This chain's CDR3 is CASSGTGNQPQHF. Here the CDR3 DNA reads TGTGCCAGTAGCGGGACAGGCAATCAGCCCCAGCATTTT.